One and the same sample provided the 5 T cell receptor beta chains below, sequenced in a study of T cell responses to AZD1222 COVID-19 vaccine. TCRdb's table, derived via immunoSEQ multiplex PCR, lists solely in-frame clones and lacks some. The sample has approximately 60,000 clones, more than 70% seen once. Sequencing was performed on peripheral blood, taken on day 0 of AZD1222 vaccination. The receptor source for this set is an adult in good health.

The chain is built from TRBV18 and TRBJ1-6; D unclear. CDR1 is KGHSH, CDR2 LQKENI, per germline. There are 17 residues in the CDR3. V lost 2 bases and J lost 6, with 17 bases in between. CDR3 DNA sequence: TGTGCCAGCTCACCAGGGTTCCGTATATCTGGTAATTCACCCCTCCACTTT. Its protein product is CASSPGFRISGNSPLHF.

This rearrangement joins TRBV11-2 to TRBJ2-2; 8 bases line up with TRBD2. Germline values: CDR1 SGHAT, CDR2 FQNNGV. The V gene end was trimmed by 9 bases and the J gene end by 4 bases; junction bases not matched to a gene: 13. This CDR3 comprises 16 residues. The CDR3 spells CASDRRGGRGTGELFF. The CDR3 DNA reads as TGTGCCAGTGACCGTCGCGGGGGGAGGGGCACCGGGGAGCTGTTTTTT.

The chain links TRBV7-3 to TRBJ1-1; D unclear. The V gene lost 3 bases and the J gene lost 10 bases, with 15 bases spanning the gap. The CDR3 runs to 13 residues. Germline CDR1 and CDR2: SGHTA and FQGTGA. Here the CDR3 reads CASSFDARETAFF. CDR3 nucleotides: TGTGCCAGCAGCTTCGATGCTAGAGAGACAGCTTTCTTT.

This CDR3 reads CSVAASSYEQYF. The CDR3, as DNA: TGCAGCGTTGCGGCGAGCTCCTACGAGCAGTACTTC. J is TRBJ2-7 and V is TRBV29-1, with unresolved D. Germline CDR1 is SQVTM and CDR2 is ANQGSEA. This CDR3 is built from 12 residues. Trimming stripped 4 bases from V and 0 bases from J, with 7 bases between.

The rearrangement joins TRBV20-1 to TRBJ1-1; no clear D gene. V lost 3 bases to trimming and J lost 0 bases, with 8 bases between them. This CDR3 contains 13 residues. The germline V gene encodes CDR1 DFQATT and CDR2 SNEGSKA (reference sequence). CDR3 amino acids: CSASSSMNTEAFF. CDR3 bases: TGCAGTGCTAGTTCGTCCATGAACACTGAAGCTTTCTTT.